The source of this T cell receptor (beta chain) is a study of PD-1 blockade in classical Hodgkin lymphoma. General observations from the study: Newly diagnosed patients reportedly trailed healthy donors in baseline TCR diversity. Repertoire differences have undefined causes, possibly disease activity or prior therapy.

The CDR3 is made up of 13 amino acids. The germline V gene encodes CDR1 MGHRA and CDR2 YSYEKL. V gave up 4 bases and J gave up 4 bases, with 10 bases separating them. This clone was detected a few times. Its antigen is unidentified. Time point meaning: newly diagnosed, previously untreated cHL patient sample. Comparison used PBMCs from newly diagnosed, untreated classical Hodgkin lymphoma. The assay was immunoSEQ multiplex PCR, and TCRdb's table has in-frame clones only and misses some. The top ten hold 3.9% of the sample, which has 15,000 to 20,000 clones, around 87% seen once. The sample consisted of peripheral blood mononuclear cells (PBMCs). V and J are TRBV4-1 and TRBJ1-2; D uncertain. The receptor was isolated from a human donor with classical Hodgkin lymphoma. The CDR3 is CASSRETFYGYTF. The CDR3 nucleotides read TGCGCCAGCAGCCGGGAAACATTCTATGGCTACACCTTC.